Each of the 13 T cell receptor beta chains below was sequenced from the same sample in a study of T cell repertoires in cytomegalovirus infection. MiXCR, applied by TCRdb to the reads, yields one record per CDR3 protein. The sample has 100,000 to 150,000 distinct CDR3 sequences, roughly 25% seen once. These TCRs are of unknown antigen specificity. Sequencing was performed on PBMCs, sequenced either directly or after in vitro stimulation (not recorded which). The source is a human donor in good health (CMV status not recorded). Some clones in this sample may be carry-over from other donors' samples.

This clonotype occurred a few times. The chain uses TRBV19 and TRBJ2-1; D possibly corresponds to TRBD1 (5 bases). Germline lookup yields CDR1 LNHDA and CDR2 SQIVND (reference sequence). The V gene lost 6 bases and the J gene lost 2 bases, with 14 bases spanning the gap. This CDR3 is built from 15 residues. CDR3 DNA sequence: TGTGCCAGTAGCCAAGGGGTTGGCCCCTACAATGAGCAGTTCTTC. Encoded protein: CASSQGVGPYNEQFF.

The chain uses TRBV28 and TRBJ2-7; possibly TRBD2 for D (5 bases). V shed 5 bases and J shed 2 bases, with 13 bases lying between them. The CDR3 has 14 residues. Germline-derived CDR1 and CDR2 are MDHEN and SYDVKM. In nucleotides, the CDR3 is TGTGCCAGCAGTCCCATCCCCGGGACCTACGAGCAGTACTTC. Translation gives CASSPIPGTYEQYF.

This clonotype appeared a few times. V and J are TRBV11-2 and TRBJ1-2, with TRBD1 identical over 7 bases. The V gene end was trimmed by 1 base and the J gene end by 0 bases; junction bases not matched to a gene: 11. CDR1 SGHAT and CDR2 FQNNGV come from the germline V gene. The CDR3 spans 18 residues. The CDR3 sequence: CASSLVLGQKVTNYGYTF. Here the CDR3 DNA reads TGTGCCAGCAGCTTAGTTCTGGGACAGAAAGTAACTAACTATGGCTACACCTTC.

There are a few counts of this clonotype. The chain employs TRBV19 and TRBJ1-4, with D tentatively TRBD1 (6 bases). Germline V CDR1 and CDR2: LNHDA, SQIVND (reference sequence). V lost 5 bases, J lost 0 bases, and 10 bases lay in between. The CDR3 length is 15 residues. CDR3 in amino acids: CASSSDSATNEKLFF. CDR3 DNA sequence: TGTGCCAGTAGTTCGGACAGTGCAACTAATGAAAAACTGTTTTTT. The whole variable domain, filled in from reference TRBV19 and TRBJ1-4, reads DGGITQSPKYLFRKEGQNVTLSCEQNLNHDAMYWYRQDPGQGLRLIYYSQIVNDFQKGDIAEGYSVSREKKESFPLTVTSAQKNPTAFYLCASSSDSATNEKLFFGSGTQLSVL.

The V and J genes are TRBV25-1 and TRBJ2-1; D is unclear. Germline V CDR1 and CDR2: MGHDK, SYGVNS. The CDR3 loop spans 13 amino acids. The V gene lost 1 base and the J gene lost 8 bases, with 9 bases spanning the gap. CDR3 loop: CASSESLIDEQFF. Written as DNA, the CDR3 is TGTGCCAGCAGTGAATCGTTGATCGATGAGCAGTTCTTC.

In this sample, this clonotype turned up many times. J is TRBJ2-1 and V is TRBV7-2; a possible D gene is TRBD2 (5 bases). This CDR3 has 14 residues. Germline CDR1 SGHTA, CDR2 FQGNSA. Trimming removed 5 bases at V and 6 bases at J, with 14 bases between. This CDR3 reads CASSAGPIGNEQFF. As DNA, the CDR3 is TGTGCCAGCAGCGCGGGCCCCATAGGCAATGAGCAGTTCTTC.

This clonotype occurred many times. The J gene is TRBJ2-7, the V gene TRBV7-6; a possible D gene is TRBD2 (6 bases). This CDR3 comprises 15 residues. The germline V and J ends were trimmed by 4 bases and 7 bases, with 20 bases remaining between them. Germline V gives CDR1 SGHVS, CDR2 FNYEAQ. The chain's CDR3 is CASSSMGSGELEQYF. The CDR3, as DNA: TGTGCCAGCAGCTCTATGGGTTCGGGGGAGTTAGAGCAGTACTTC.

This clonotype was observed many times. This chain uses TRBV7-2 with TRBJ1-1, with D tentatively TRBD1 (6 bases). CDR1 is SGHTA and CDR2 is FQGNSA in the germline V gene. This CDR3 spans 14 amino acids. V was shortened by 3 bases and J by 11 bases, with 19 bases between the two germline ends. The CDR3 here is CASSLRRTEGPAFF. CDR3 in DNA: TGTGCCAGCAGCTTGAGGAGGACAGAAGGTCCGGCTTTCTTT.

This clonotype was detected a few times. The chain combines TRBV18 with TRBJ1-3, with 7 bases that match TRBD1. J was trimmed by 0 bases and V by 3 bases; bases with no gene match: 5. CDR1 and CDR2 from the germline V gene are KGHSH and LQKENI. The CDR3 contains 16 residues. Here the CDR3 DNA reads TGTGCCAGCTCACCGCGCCGGGACAGCTCTGGAAACACCATATATTTT. Its protein product is CASSPRRDSSGNTIYF.

This sequence joins TRBV25-1 and TRBJ2-2, with a tentative D call TRBD1 (5 bases). Trimming pared 4 bases from V and 4 bases from J, leaving 10 bases between. Germline CDR1 and CDR2: MGHDK and SYGVNS. This CDR3 contains 14 residues. As DNA, the CDR3 is TGTGCCAGCAGTGGGCAGGGCGGCACCGGGGAGCTGTTTTTT. Its protein product is CASSGQGGTGELFF. Filled out from reference TRBV25-1 and TRBJ2-2, the complete variable domain reads EADIYQTPRYLVIGTGKKITLECSQTMGHDKMYWYQQDPGMELHLIHYSYGVNSTEKGDLSSESTVSRIRTEHFPLTLESARPSHTSQYLCASSGQGGTGELFFGEGSRLTVL.

The genes are TRBV11-2 and TRBJ2-4; no reliable D call. CDR1 and CDR2 (germline): SGHAT, FQNNGV. This CDR3 has 12 residues. V was cut by 2 bases and J by 2 bases, with 1 base left in between. CDR3 nucleotides: TGTGCCAGCAGCTTACCCAAAAACATTCAGTACTTC. Protein sequence: CASSLPKNIQYF.

V gene TRBV11-2 combines with J gene TRBJ1-1, with 8 bases identical to TRBD1. The V and J ends lost 5 bases and 3 bases, in that order; junction bases with no gene match: 8. The CDR3 sequence is 15 residues long. Germline values: CDR1 SGHAT, CDR2 FQNNGV. CDR3 protein: CASSAHRGKDTEAFF. The DNA of the CDR3 is TGTGCCAGCAGCGCCCACAGGGGGAAGGACACTGAAGCTTTCTTT.

This chain joins TRBV6-1 and TRBJ2-2, with 11 bases identical to TRBD1. Losses at the gene ends were 10 bases for V and 4 bases for J; bases not matched to a gene: 8. This CDR3 is 15 amino acids long. Germline CDR1 reads MNHNS; CDR2 reads SASEGT. In nucleotides, the CDR3 is TGTGCCAACGAACCCGGGACAGGGGGCACCGGGGAGCTGTTTTTT. Translated, it gives CANEPGTGGTGELFF.